This T cell receptor beta chain was sequenced for a study of OX40 agonist ivuxolimab in advanced cancers. Study details: The eligibility criteria allowed prior anti-PD-1, anti-PD-L1 or anti-CTLA-4 therapy, and around 38% had some. Overall study results and limits: No antigen was identified for the clonally expanded peripheral T cells. Among the lowest peripheral clonal expansion occurred in 0.1-3.0 mg/kg partial responders. There was clonal expansion of CD4+ and CD8+ blood T cells by week 6 at 0.1 to 3.0 mg/kg.

Notes on this clone: Its target is unknown.

Assay used: immunoSEQ multiplex PCR; TCRdb lists only in-frame clones, some missing. This table has tens of thousands of clones, roughly 81% appearing once. This CDR3 is 18 amino acids long. The V and J ends lost 6 bases and 3 bases, in that order; junction bases with no gene match: 15. CDR1 is LGHNT and CDR2 is FRNRAP in the germline V gene. The chain joins TRBV12-5 to TRBJ1-1, with 11 bases identical to TRBD1. The TCR comes from an adult with an advanced solid tumor such as melanoma, head and neck, liver or kidney cancer. This specimen was CD4+ or CD8+ T cells sorted from blood, taken in a trial of the OX40 agonist ivuxolimab. This chain's CDR3 is CASGNTLGQGALYTEAFF. CDR3 bases: TGTGCTAGTGGCAACACCCTAGGACAGGGGGCCTTGTACACTGAAGCTTTCTTT.